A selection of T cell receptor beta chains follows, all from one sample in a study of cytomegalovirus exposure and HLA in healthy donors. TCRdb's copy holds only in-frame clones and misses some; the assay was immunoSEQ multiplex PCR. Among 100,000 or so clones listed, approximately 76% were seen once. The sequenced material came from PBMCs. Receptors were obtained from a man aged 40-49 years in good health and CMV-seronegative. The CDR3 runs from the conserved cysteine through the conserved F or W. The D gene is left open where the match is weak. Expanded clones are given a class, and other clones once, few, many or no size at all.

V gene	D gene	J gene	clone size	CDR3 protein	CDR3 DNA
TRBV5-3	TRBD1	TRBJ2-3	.	CARSLWDRVSFF	TGTGCCAGAAGCCTATGGGACAGGGTAAGCTTTTTT
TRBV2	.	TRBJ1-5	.	CASSEQAGSNQPQHF	TGTGCCAGCAGTGAACAGGCGGGGAGCAATCAGCCCCAGCATTTT
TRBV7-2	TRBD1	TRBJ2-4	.	CASSSSGTVAKNIQYF	TGTGCCAGCAGCTCCTCCGGGACAGTAGCCAAAAACATTCAGTACTTC
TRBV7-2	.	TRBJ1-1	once	CASSLFRQGGIGTEAFF	TGTGCCAGCAGCTTATTTCGGCAGGGCGGAATAGGAACTGAAGCTTTCTTT
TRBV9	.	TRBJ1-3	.	CASSVRMGGQGNTIYF	TGTGCCAGCAGCGTAAGGATGGGGGGGCAGGGAAACACCATATATTTT
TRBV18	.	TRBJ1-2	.	CASSPTTGDGNYGYTF	TGTGCCAGCTCACCCACGACAGGAGACGGTAACTATGGCTACACCTTC
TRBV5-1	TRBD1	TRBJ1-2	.	CASSSLTGVNYGYTF	TGCGCCAGCAGCTCTCTAACAGGGGTTAACTATGGCTACACCTTC
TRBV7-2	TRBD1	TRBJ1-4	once	CASSYAGQGTGKLFF	TGTGCCAGCAGCTACGCCGGACAGGGAACGGGAAAACTGTTTTTT
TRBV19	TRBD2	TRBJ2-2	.	CASSIIGSGGNTGELFF	TGTGCCAGTAGTATAATCGGTAGCGGGGGGAACACCGGGGAGCTGTTTTTT
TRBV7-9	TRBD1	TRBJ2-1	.	CASSSPSRGRRDNEQFF	TGTGCCAGCAGCTCCCCTTCCAGGGGGCGCAGGGACAATGAGCAGTTCTTC
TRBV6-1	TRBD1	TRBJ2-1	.	CASRVDRGNNEQFF	TGTGCCAGCAGGGTCGACAGGGGCAACAATGAGCAGTTCTTC
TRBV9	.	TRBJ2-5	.	CASSVGLLETQYF	TGTGCCAGCAGCGTAGGCCTATTAGAGACCCAGTACTTC
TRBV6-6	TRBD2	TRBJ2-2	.	CASSYGGGVGGELFF	TGTGCCAGCAGTTACGGGGGGGGTGTTGGCGGGGAGCTGTTTTTT
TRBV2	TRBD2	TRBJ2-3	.	CASSEAGRGGADTQYF	TGTGCCAGCAGTGAAGCGGGACGGGGGGGAGCAGATACGCAGTATTTT
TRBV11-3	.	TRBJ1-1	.	CASSLAGTEAFF	TGTGCCAGCAGCTTAGCCGGCACTGAAGCTTTCTTT
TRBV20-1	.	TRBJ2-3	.	CSARSQDTQYF	TGCAGTGCTAGGTCCCAGGATACGCAGTATTTT
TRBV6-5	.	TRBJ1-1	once	CASRNWGGDTEAFF	TGTGCCAGCAGGAACTGGGGGGGGGACACTGAAGCTTTCTTT
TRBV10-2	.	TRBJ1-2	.	CASSQGIGYGYTF	TGCGCCAGTTCGCAGGGGATCGGCTATGGCTACACCTTC
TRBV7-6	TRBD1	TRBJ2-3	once	CASSPQGATVTDTQYF	TGTGCCAGCAGCCCACAGGGGGCGACAGTCACAGATACGCAGTATTTT
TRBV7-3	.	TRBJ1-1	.	CASSLLGGQGNTEAFF	TGTGCCAGCAGCTTACTCGGGGGGCAGGGTAACACTGAAGCTTTCTTT
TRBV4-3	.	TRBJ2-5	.	CASSQDRVLGTQYF	TGCGCCAGCAGCCAAGACCGGGTTTTAGGGACCCAGTACTTC
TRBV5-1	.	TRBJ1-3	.	CASSRDNSGNTIYF	TGCGCCAGCAGCCGGGACAACTCTGGAAACACCATATATTTT
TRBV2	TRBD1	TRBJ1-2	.	CASSDQGTGSPYGYTF	TGTGCCAGCAGTGATCAAGGGACAGGCAGTCCCTATGGCTACACCTTC
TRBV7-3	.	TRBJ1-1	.	CASSQDKNTEAFF	TGTGCCAGCAGCCAGGACAAGAACACTGAAGCTTTCTTT
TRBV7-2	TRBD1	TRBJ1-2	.	CASSLRGQGAGYTF	TGTGCCAGCAGCTTAAGGGGACAGGGTGCTGGCTACACCTTC
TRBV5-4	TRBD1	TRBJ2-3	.	CATVRDSGPDTQYF	TGTGCCACCGTTCGGGACAGTGGGCCCGATACGCAGTATTTT
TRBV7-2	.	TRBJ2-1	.	CASSLGSQGEQFF	TGTGCCAGCAGCTTAGGGTCCCAGGGTGAGCAGTTCTTC
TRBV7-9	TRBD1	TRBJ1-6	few	CSSSIGRQGAGRSGSPLHF	TGTTCCAGCAGCATTGGTAGACAGGGTGCAGGCCGATCGGGTTCACCCCTCCACTTT
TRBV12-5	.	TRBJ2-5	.	CASGSGVGETQYF	TGTGCTAGTGGTTCCGGGGTTGGAGAGACCCAGTACTTC
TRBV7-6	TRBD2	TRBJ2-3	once	CASSLEASGGLGDTQYF	TGTGCCAGCAGCTTAGAGGCTAGCGGGGGATTGGGAGATACGCAGTATTTT
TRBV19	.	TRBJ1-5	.	CASSIGNSPGDQPQHF	TGTGCCAGTAGTATAGGTAACTCTCCAGGGGATCAGCCCCAGCATTTT
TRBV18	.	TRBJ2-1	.	CASSPGAGFEQFF	TGTGCCAGCTCACCAGGGGCCGGGTTTGAGCAGTTCTTC
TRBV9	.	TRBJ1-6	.	CASSATQGTSYNSPLHF	TGTGCCAGCAGCGCTACTCAGGGGACCTCCTATAATTCCCCCCTCCACTTT
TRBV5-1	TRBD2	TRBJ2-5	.	CASSPSGGQETQYF	TGCGCCAGCAGCCCTAGCGGGGGCCAAGAGACCCAGTACTTC
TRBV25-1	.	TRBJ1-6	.	CASHVSSYNSPLHF	TGTGCCAGCCATGTCAGCTCCTATAATTCACCCCTCCACTTT
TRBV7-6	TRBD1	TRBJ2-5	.	CASTPFGTGGETQYF	TGTGCCAGCACTCCCTTCGGGACAGGGGGGGAGACCCAGTACTTC
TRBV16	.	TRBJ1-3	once	CASSQSRSSGNTIYF	TGTGCCAGCAGCCAATCCCGGAGCTCTGGAAACACCATATATTTT
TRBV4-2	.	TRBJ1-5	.	CAGSPQRDQPQHF	TGTGCCGGCAGCCCGCAACGGGATCAGCCCCAGCATTTT
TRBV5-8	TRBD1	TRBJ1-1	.	CASSTRTGSFTEAFF	TGTGCCAGCAGCACCCGGACAGGGAGTTTCACTGAAGCTTTCTTT
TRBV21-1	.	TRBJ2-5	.	CASSLSRTGGVGETQYF	TGTGCCAGCAGCCTAAGTAGGACAGGGGGCGTCGGGGAGACCCAGTACTTC
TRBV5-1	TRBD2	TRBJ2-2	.	CASSSDPRGGTGELFF	TGCGCCAGCAGCTCTGACCCCCGGGGAGGGACCGGGGAGCTGTTTTTT
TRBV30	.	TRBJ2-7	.	CAWSGGTYEQYF	TGTGCCTGGAGCGGCGGTACCTACGAGCAGTACTTC
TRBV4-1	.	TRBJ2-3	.	CASSRALGDTQYF	TGCGCCAGCAGCCGGGCCCTTGGGGATACGCAGTATTTT
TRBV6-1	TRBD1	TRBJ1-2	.	CASSDRAGGAYTF	TGTGCCAGCAGCGACAGGGCCGGCGGGGCCTACACCTTC
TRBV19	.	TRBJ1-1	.	CASSKQGRNTEAFF	TGTGCCAGTAGTAAACAGGGACGGAACACTGAAGCTTTCTTT
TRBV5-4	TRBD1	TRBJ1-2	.	CASSPAGRGHGYTF	TGTGCCAGCAGCCCTGCGGGCAGGGGGCACGGCTACACCTTC
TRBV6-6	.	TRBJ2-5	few	CASSRSSRETQYF	TGTGCCAGCAGCCGTAGTTCTCGAGAGACCCAGTACTTC
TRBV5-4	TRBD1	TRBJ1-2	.	CASSLASEGAYGYTF	TGTGCCAGCAGCTTGGCCTCAGAGGGGGCCTATGGCTACACCTTC
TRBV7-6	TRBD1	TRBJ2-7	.	CASSTLGTGNGEQYF	TGTGCCAGCAGCACCCTTGGGACAGGGAATGGCGAGCAGTACTTC
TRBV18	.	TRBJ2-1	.	CASSPTGEWEQFF	TGTGCCAGCTCACCAACGGGAGAATGGGAGCAGTTCTTC
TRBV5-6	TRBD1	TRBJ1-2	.	CASSLVRDRQGGYTF	TGTGCCAGCAGCTTGGTTAGGGACCGACAGGGTGGCTACACCTTC
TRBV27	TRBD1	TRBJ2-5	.	CATRDRVGETQYF	TGTGCCACTAGGGACAGGGTCGGCGAGACCCAGTACTTC
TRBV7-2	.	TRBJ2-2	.	CASRTPGRGYTGELFF	TGTGCCAGTCGAACCCCGGGGAGGGGGTACACCGGGGAGCTGTTTTTT
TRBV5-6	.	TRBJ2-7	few	CASSSDWVSGEQYF	TGTGCCAGCAGCTCAGACTGGGTTTCGGGCGAGCAGTACTTC
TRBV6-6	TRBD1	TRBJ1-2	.	CASSPTGPNYGYTF	TGTGCCAGCAGCCCGACAGGGCCAAACTATGGCTACACCTTC
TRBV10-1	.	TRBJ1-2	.	CASSRTASYGYTF	TGCGCCAGCAGTAGGACAGCATCCTATGGCTACACCTTC
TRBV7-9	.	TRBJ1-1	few	CASFRGTEAFF	TGTGCCAGCTTCCGGGGCACTGAAGCTTTCTTT
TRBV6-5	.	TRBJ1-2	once	CASSSSVGGRGYTF	TGTGCCAGCAGTTCCTCGGTAGGAGGACGGGGCTACACCTTC
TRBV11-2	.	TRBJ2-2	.	CASSLEPGTGELFF	TGTGCCAGCAGCTTAGAACCGGGCACCGGGGAGCTGTTTTTT